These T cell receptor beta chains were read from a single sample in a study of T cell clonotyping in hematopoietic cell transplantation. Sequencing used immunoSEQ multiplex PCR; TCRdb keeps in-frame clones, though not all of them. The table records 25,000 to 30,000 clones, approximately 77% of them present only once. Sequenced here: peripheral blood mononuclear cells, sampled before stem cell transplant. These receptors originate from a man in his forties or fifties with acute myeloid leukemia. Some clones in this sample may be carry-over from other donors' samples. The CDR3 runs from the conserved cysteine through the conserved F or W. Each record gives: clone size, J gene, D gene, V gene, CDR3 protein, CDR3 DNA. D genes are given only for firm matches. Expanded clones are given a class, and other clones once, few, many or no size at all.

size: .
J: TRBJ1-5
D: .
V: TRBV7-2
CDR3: CASSLAYRSNQPQHF
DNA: TGTGCCAGCAGCTTAGCGTATAGGAGCAATCAGCCCCAGCATTTT

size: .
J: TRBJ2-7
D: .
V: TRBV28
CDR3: CASIGTDNYEQYF
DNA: TGTGCCAGCATAGGGACCGACAACTACGAGCAGTACTTC

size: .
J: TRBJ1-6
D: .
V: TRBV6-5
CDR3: CASSPGTLNNSPLHF
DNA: TGTGCCAGCAGTCCAGGGACATTGAATAATTCACCCCTCCACTTT

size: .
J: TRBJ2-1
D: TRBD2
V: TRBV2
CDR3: CASEGGGASNEQFF
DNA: TGTGCCAGCGAGGGCGGGGGGGCAAGTAATGAGCAGTTCTTC

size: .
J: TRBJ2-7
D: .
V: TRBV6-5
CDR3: CASSEGYYEQYF
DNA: TGTGCCAGCAGTGAGGGCTACTACGAGCAGTACTTC

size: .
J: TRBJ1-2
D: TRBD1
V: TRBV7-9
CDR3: CASSSDRGSPYGYTF
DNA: TGTGCCAGCAGCTCCGACAGGGGGAGCCCCTATGGCTACACCTTC

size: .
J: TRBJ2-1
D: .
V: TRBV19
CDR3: CASFGGGPHNEQFF
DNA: TGTGCCAGTTTTGGTGGGGGGCCGCACAATGAGCAGTTCTTC

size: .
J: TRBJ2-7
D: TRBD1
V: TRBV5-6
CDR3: CASSAGDREPYEQYF
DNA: TGTGCCAGCAGCGCTGGGGACAGGGAGCCCTACGAGCAGTACTTC

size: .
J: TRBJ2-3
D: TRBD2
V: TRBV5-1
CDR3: CASSLESGSSLWFSTDTQYF
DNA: TGCGCCAGCAGCTTGGAGAGCGGGAGCAGTCTATGGTTTAGCACAGATACGCAGTATTTT

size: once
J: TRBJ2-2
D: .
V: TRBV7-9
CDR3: CASSHENTGELFF
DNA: TGTGCCAGCAGTCATGAAAACACCGGGGAGCTGTTTTTT

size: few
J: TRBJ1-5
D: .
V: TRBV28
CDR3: CASSLGLNRASYQPQHF
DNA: TGTGCCAGCAGTTTAGGCCTCAACAGGGCTTCTTATCAGCCCCAGCATTTT

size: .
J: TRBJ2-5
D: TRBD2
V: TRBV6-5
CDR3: CASSYGLAGARAQYF
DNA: TGTGCCAGCAGTTACGGCCTAGCGGGAGCCAGGGCCCAGTACTTC

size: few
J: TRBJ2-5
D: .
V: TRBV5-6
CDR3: CASSVKLLRETQYF
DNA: TGTGCCAGCAGTGTCAAGCTCCTGAGGGAGACCCAGTACTTC

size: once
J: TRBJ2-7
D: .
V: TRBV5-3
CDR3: CARSYRTYEQYF
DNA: TGTGCCAGAAGTTATCGCACCTACGAGCAGTACTTC

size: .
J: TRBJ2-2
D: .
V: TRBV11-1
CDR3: CASSLDRGGGELFF
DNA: TGTGCCAGCAGCTTAGACAGGGGAGGCGGGGAGCTGTTTTTT

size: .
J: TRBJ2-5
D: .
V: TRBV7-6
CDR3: CASSLDVIQETQYF
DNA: TGTGCCAGCAGCTTAGACGTGATTCAAGAGACCCAGTACTTC

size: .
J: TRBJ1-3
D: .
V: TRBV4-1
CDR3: CASSQGGLSGNTIYF
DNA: TGCGCCAGCAGCCAAGGGGGGCTCTCTGGAAACACCATATATTTT

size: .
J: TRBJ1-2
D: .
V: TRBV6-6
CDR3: CASGTTDYTF
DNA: TGTGCCAGCGGTACCACGGACTACACCTTC

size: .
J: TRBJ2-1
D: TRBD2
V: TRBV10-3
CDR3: CAISALAGGYNEQFF
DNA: TGTGCCATCAGTGCACTAGCGGGAGGCTACAATGAGCAGTTCTTC

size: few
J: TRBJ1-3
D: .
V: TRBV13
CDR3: CASRGTSSDSGNTIYF
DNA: TGTGCCAGCCGGGGTACGTCGAGTGACTCTGGAAACACCATATATTTT

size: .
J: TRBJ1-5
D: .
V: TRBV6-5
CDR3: CASSALGVSNQPQHF
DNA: TGTGCCAGCAGTGCCCTAGGGGTAAGCAATCAGCCCCAGCATTTT

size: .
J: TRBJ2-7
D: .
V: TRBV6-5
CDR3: CASRKEGGIHYEQYF
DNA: TGTGCCAGCCGCAAGGAGGGGGGCATCCACTACGAGCAGTACTTC

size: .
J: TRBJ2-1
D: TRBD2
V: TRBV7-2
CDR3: CASSPRLAGSYNEQFF
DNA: TGTGCCAGCAGCCCTAGACTAGCGGGAAGTTACAATGAGCAGTTCTTC

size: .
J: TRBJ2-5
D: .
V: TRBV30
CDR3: CAWSVQWVGQETQYF
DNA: TGTGCCTGGAGTGTACAGTGGGTAGGACAAGAGACCCAGTACTTC

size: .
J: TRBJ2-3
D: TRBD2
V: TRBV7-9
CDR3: CASSLRGLAGRTDTQYF
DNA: TGTGCCAGCAGCTTACGCGGACTAGCGGGAAGGACAGATACGCAGTATTTT

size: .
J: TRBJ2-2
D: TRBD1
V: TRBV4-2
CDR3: CASSQEGTGGGGELFF
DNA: TGTGCCAGCAGCCAAGAAGGGACAGGGGGCGGCGGGGAGCTGTTTTTT

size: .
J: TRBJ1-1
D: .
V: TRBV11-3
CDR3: CASSFNTEAFF
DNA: TGTGCCAGCAGCTTCAACACTGAAGCTTTCTTT

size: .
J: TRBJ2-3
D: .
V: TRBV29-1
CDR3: CSVDNRAITDTQYF
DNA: TGCAGCGTTGATAACAGGGCCATCACAGATACGCAGTATTTT

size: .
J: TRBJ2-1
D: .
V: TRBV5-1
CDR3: CASSLGRDDYDYNEQFF
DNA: TGCGCCAGCAGCTTGGGAAGAGACGACTACGATTACAATGAGCAGTTCTTC

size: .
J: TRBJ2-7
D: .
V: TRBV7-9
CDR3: CASSPSLGGEQYF
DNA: TGTGCCAGCAGCCCTTCGCTGGGAGGCGAGCAGTACTTC

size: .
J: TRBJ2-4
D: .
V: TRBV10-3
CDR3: CAISTGTPSIQYF
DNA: TGTGCCATCAGTACCGGGACCCCATCGATACAGTACTTC

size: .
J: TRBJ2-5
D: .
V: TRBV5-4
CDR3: CASSREGVGETQYF
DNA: TGTGCCAGCAGCCGAGAGGGGGTAGGAGAGACCCAGTACTTC

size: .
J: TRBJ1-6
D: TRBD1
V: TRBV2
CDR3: CASSLDRVSYNSPLHF
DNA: TGTGCCAGCAGCCTGGACAGGGTGTCCTATAATTCACCCCTCCACTTT

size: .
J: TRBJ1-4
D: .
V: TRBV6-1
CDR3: CASSPSRGSNEKLFF
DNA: TGTGCCAGCAGTCCAAGCCGGGGTTCTAATGAAAAACTGTTTTTT

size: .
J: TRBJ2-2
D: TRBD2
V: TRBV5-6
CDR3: CASSLVQAGRGELFF
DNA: TGTGCCAGCAGCTTGGTACAGGCCGGGAGGGGGGAGCTGTTTTTT

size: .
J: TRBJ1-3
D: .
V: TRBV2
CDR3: CASRQGGNTIYF
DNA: TGTGCCAGCAGGCAGGGAGGAAACACCATATATTTT

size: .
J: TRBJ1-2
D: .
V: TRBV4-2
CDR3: CASSQVDGRGYTF
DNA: TGTGCCAGCAGCCAAGTTGATGGAAGGGGCTACACCTTC

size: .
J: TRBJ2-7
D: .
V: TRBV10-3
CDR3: CAISDTGPYEQYF
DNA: TGTGCCATCAGTGATACAGGGCCCTACGAGCAGTACTTC

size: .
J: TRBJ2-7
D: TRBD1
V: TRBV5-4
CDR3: CASSLEPGTGSPSEYF
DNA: TGTGCCAGCAGCTTGGAACCCGGGACAGGGTCACCGTCGGAGTACTTC

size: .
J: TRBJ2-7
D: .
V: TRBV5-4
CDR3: CASNNGGQGAYEQYF
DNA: TGTGCCAGCAACAACGGGGGGCAGGGGGCCTACGAGCAGTACTTC

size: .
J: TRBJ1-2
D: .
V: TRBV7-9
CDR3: CASSLAPGEWDGYTF
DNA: TGTGCCAGCAGCTTAGCCCCGGGGGAATGGGATGGCTACACCTTC

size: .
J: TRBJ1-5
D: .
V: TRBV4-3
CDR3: CASSQDFGGSQPQHF
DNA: TGCGCCAGCAGCCAAGATTTCGGGGGGAGTCAGCCCCAGCATTTT

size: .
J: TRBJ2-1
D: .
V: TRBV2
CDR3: CASSRGRDFYYNEQFF
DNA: TGTGCCAGCAGTAGGGGGAGGGACTTTTATTACAATGAGCAGTTCTTC

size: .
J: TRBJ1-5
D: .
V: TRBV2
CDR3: CASSEEHGRQPQHF
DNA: TGTGCCAGCAGTGAAGAGCACGGTCGCCAGCCCCAGCATTTT

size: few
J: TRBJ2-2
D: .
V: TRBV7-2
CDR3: CASSRIAGVTGELFF
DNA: TGTGCCAGCAGCCGCATCGCAGGGGTCACCGGGGAGCTGTTTTTT

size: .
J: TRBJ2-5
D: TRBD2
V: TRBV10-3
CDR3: CAISHERGAGETQYF
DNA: TGTGCCATCAGTCACGAGCGGGGGGCCGGAGAGACCCAGTACTTC

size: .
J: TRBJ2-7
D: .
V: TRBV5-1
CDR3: CASSLVDRSSYEQYF
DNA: TGCGCCAGCAGCTTGGTGGATCGAAGCTCCTACGAGCAGTACTTC

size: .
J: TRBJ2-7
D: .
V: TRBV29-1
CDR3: CSTKTARSGEQYF
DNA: TGCAGCACCAAGACGGCACGTTCGGGGGAGCAGTACTTC

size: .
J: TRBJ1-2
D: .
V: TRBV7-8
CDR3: CASSLAYRGSLGYTF
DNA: TGTGCCAGCAGCTTAGCATACCGGGGCTCCTTAGGCTACACCTTC

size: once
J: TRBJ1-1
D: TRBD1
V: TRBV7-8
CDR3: CASSLERDRGAFF
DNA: TGTGCCAGCAGCTTAGAGAGGGACAGGGGAGCTTTCTTT

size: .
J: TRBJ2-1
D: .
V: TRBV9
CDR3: CASSVVGQDEQFF
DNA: TGTGCCAGCAGCGTAGTAGGGCAGGATGAGCAGTTCTTC

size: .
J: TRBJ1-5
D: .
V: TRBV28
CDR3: CASSSTGPNQPQHF
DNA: TGTGCCAGCAGCTCGACAGGCCCCAATCAGCCCCAGCATTTT

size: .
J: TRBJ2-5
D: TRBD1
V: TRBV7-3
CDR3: CASSYGQGVGETQYF
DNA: TGTGCCAGCAGCTATGGACAGGGGGTCGGCGAGACCCAGTACTTC

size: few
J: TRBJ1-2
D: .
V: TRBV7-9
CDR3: CASSFRPNYGYTF
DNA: TGTGCCAGCAGCTTCAGGCCTAACTATGGCTACACCTTC

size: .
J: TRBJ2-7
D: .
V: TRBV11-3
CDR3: CASSLATRVRSSYEQYF
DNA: TGTGCCAGCAGCTTAGCGACCCGTGTAAGGAGCTCCTACGAGCAGTACTTC